This T cell receptor beta chain appears in the sequencing data of a study of regulatory T cells in long-lasting Graves disease. The overall study: Antithyroid drugs had been given to newly diagnosed Graves' patients for under 3 months.

Both iRepertoire HTBI primers and Arm-PCR of CDR3 regions were used to build the TCR beta libraries. Each CDR3 protein gets one entry after TCRdb re-called the multiplex PCR reads with MiXCR. This sample carries roughly 610,000 distinct CDR3 sequences, around 17% of them seen once, and the ten largest clones take around a sixth. Study observations and caveats: Whereas new patients shared about a thousand public clonotypes, persistent patients shared more, at approximately 2,700.

Germline V gene lookup returns CDR1 MDHEN and CDR2 SYDVKM. The CDR3 is made up of 12 amino acids. This clonotype was picked up many times. Its antigen remains unknown. A junction boundary mismatches the germline segment, possibly from a read error. Time point noted: newly diagnosed GD, antithyroid drugs for less than 3 months. Preparation of the TCR library used RNA extracted from PBMCs. The sample was also reused in another study, on T cells in Graves' hyperthyroidism and ophthalmopathy.

The chain links TRBV28 to TRBJ2-7; D may be TRBD1 (6 bases). This TCR was sampled from a woman between 25 and 40 years old with Graves disease. The source was peripheral blood mononuclear cells (PBMCs), collected at new diagnosis, from a patient treated with antithyroid drugs. CDR3 nucleotide sequence: TGTGCCAGCAGCTTCGCCAGGACAGTAATTACTTGG. It encodes CASSFARTVITW.